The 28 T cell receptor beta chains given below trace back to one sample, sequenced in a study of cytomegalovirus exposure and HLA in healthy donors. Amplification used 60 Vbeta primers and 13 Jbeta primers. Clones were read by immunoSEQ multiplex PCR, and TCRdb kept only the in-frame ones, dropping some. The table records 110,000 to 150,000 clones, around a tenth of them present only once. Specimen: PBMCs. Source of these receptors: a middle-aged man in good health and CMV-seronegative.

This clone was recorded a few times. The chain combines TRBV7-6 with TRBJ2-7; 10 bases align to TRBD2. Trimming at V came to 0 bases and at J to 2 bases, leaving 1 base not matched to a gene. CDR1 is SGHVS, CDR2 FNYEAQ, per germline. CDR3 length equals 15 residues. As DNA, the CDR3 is TGTGCCAGCAGCTTAGCAGCGGGAGGGCCCTACGAGCAGTACTTC. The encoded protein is CASSLAAGGPYEQYF.

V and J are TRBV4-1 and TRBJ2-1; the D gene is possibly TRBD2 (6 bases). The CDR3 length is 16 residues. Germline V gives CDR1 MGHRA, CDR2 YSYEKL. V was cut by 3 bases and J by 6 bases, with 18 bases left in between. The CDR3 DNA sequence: TGCGCCAGCAGCCAGCTTGACCCCGCCGGGAGCAATGAGCAGTTCTTC. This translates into CASSQLDPAGSNEQFF.

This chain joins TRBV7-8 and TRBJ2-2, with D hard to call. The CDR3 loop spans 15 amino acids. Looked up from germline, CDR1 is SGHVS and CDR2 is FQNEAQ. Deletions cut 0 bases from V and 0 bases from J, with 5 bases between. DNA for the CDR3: TGTGCCAGCAGCTTAGCTAATACGAACACCGGGGAGCTGTTTTTT. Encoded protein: CASSLANTNTGELFF.

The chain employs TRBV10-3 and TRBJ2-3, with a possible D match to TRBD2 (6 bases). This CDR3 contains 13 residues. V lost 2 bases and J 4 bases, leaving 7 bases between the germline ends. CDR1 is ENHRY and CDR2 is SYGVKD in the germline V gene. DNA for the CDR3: TGTGCCATCAGTGAGCGGGAGTCAGATACGCAGTATTTT. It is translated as CAISERESDTQYF.

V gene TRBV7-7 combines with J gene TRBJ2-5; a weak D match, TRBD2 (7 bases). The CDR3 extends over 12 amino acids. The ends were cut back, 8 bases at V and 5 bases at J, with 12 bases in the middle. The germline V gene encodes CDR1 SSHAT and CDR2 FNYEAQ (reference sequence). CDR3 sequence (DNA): TGTGCCAGCCTTGGGAGGGGGGAGACCCAGTACTTC. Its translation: CASLGRGETQYF.

Written as DNA, the CDR3 is TGTGCCTGGAGTGTACAGGGCCGCATTGCGCAGTTCTTC. Protein: CAWSVQGRIAQFF. The chain employs TRBV30 and TRBJ2-1, with a weak D call TRBD1 (6 bases). The V end was cut by 0 bases, the J end by 12 bases, with 15 bases between. The CDR3 is 13 residues long. The V gene's germline CDR1 is GTSNPN and CDR2 SVGIG (reference sequence).

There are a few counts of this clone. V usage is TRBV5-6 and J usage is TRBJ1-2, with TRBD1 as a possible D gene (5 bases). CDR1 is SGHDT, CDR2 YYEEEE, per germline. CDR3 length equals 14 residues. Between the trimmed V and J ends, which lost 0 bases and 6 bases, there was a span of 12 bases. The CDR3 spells CASSLGRDLNGYTF. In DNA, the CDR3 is TGTGCCAGCAGCTTGGGCAGGGATCTAAATGGCTACACCTTC.

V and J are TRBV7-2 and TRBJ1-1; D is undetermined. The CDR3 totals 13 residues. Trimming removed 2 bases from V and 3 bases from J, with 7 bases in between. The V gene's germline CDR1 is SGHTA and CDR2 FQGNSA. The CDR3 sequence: CASSLSHYTEAFF. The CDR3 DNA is TGTGCCAGCAGCTTATCCCACTACACTGAAGCTTTCTTT.

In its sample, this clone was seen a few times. CDR3 sequence (DNA): TGTGCCAGCAGGCGTCCGGGACAGGGGCATTCACCCCTCCACTTT. It translates to CASRRPGQGHSPLHF. The chain employs TRBV2 and TRBJ1-6, with 10 bases aligning to TRBD1. Per the germline V gene, CDR1 is SNHLY and CDR2 is FYNNEI. The CDR3 length is 15 residues. Trimming removed 6 bases from V and 8 bases from J; junction bases left unmatched: 7.

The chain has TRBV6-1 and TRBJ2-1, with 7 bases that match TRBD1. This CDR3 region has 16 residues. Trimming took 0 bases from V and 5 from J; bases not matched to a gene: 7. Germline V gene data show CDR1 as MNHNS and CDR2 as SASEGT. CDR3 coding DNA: TGTGCCAGCAGTGAAGCAGGGGGCTATTCCCACAATGAGCAGTTCTTC. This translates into CASSEAGGYSHNEQFF.

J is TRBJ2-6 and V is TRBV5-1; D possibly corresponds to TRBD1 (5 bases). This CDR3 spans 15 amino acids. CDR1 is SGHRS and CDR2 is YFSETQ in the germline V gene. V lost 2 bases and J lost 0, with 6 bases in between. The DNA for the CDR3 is TGCGCCAGCAGCTTTCAGGGCTCTGGGGCCAACGTCCTGACTTTC. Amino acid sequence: CASSFQGSGANVLTF.

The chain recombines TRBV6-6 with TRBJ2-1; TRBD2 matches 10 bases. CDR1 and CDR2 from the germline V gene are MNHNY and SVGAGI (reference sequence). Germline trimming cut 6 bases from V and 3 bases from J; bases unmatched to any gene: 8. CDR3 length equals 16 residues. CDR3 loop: CASSATQRGGYNEQFF. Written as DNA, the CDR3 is TGTGCCAGCAGCGCTACTCAGCGGGGGGGCTACAATGAGCAGTTCTTC.

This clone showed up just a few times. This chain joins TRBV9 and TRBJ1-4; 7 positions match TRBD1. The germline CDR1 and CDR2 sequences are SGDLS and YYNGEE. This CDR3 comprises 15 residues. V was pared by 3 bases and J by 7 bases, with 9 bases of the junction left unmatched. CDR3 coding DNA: TGTGCCAGCAGCGCACGACAGGGAGAGGGTGAAAAACTGTTTTTT. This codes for CASSARQGEGEKLFF.

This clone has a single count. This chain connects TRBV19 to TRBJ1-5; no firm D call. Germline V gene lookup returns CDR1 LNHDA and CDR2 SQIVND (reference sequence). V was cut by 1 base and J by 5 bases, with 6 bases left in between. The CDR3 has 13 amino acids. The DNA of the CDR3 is TGTGCCAGTAGTATAGGGTCGGATCAGCCCCAGCATTTT. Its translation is CASSIGSDQPQHF.

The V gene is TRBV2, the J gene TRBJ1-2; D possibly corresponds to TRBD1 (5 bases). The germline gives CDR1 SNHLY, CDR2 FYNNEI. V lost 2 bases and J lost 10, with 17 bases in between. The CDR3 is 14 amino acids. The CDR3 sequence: CASSELTGGLIYTF. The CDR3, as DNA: TGTGCCAGCAGTGAACTCACGGGGGGTTTGATCTACACCTTC.

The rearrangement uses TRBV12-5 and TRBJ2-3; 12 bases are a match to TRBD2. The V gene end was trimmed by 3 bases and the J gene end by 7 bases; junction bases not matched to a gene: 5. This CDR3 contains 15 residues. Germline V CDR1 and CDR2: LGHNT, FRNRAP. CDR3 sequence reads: CASGFVTSGSYTQYF. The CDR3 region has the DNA TGTGCTAGTGGTTTTGTGACTAGCGGGAGCTATACGCAGTATTTT.

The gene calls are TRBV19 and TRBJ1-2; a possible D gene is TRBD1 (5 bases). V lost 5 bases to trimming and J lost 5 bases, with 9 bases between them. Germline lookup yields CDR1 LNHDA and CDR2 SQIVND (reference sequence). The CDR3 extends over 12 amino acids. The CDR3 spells CASSDRRYGYTF. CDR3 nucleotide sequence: TGTGCCAGTAGTGACAGAAGATATGGCTACACCTTC.

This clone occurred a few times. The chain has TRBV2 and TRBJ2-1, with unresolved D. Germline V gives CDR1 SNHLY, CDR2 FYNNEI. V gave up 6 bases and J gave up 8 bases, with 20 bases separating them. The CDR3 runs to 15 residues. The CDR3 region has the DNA TGTGCCAGCAGCATTCCTCACGGCCTGGGCGATGAGCAGTTCTTC. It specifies CASSIPHGLGDEQFF.

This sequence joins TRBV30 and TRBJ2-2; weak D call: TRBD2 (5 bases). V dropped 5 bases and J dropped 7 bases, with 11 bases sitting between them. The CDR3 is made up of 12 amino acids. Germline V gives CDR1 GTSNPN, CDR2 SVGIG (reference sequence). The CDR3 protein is CAWLEGSGELFF. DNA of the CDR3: TGTGCCTGGTTAGAGGGAAGCGGGGAGCTGTTTTTT. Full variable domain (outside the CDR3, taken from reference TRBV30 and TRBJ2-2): SQTIHQWPATLVQPVGSPLSLECTVEGTSNPNLYWYRQAAGRGLQLLFYSVGIGQISSEVPQNLSASRPQDRQFILSSKKLLLSDSGFYLCAWLEGSGELFFGEGSRLTVL.

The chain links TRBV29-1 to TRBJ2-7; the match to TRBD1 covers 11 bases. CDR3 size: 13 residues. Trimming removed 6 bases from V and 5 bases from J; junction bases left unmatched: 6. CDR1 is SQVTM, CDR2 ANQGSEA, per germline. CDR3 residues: CSVGDRGRHEQYF. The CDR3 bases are TGCAGCGTGGGGGACAGGGGGAGGCACGAGCAGTACTTC.

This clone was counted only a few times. Written as DNA, the CDR3 is TGTGCCAGCAGTTTATCGGGGGGGGGAGAAAAGGGCACTGAAGCTTTCTTT. It yields the protein CASSLSGGGEKGTEAFF. This sequence joins TRBV28 and TRBJ1-1, with D possibly being TRBD1 (5 bases). The CDR3 contains 17 residues. Germline CDR1 is MDHEN and CDR2 is SYDVKM. V was cut by 1 base and J by 4 bases, with 19 bases left in between.

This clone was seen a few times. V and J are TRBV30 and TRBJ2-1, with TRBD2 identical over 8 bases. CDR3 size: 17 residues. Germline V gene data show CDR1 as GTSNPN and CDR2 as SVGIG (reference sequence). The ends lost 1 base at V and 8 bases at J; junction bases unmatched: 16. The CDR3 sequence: CAWSGLPKAGAGDEQFF. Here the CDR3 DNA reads TGTGCCTGGAGTGGTCTACCGAAAGCGGGAGCGGGCGATGAGCAGTTCTTC. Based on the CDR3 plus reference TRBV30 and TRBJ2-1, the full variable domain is SQTIHQWPATLVQPVGSPLSLECTVEGTSNPNLYWYRQAAGRGLQLLFYSVGIGQISSEVPQNLSASRPQDRQFILSSKKLLLSDSGFYLCAWSGLPKAGAGDEQFFGPGTRLTVL.

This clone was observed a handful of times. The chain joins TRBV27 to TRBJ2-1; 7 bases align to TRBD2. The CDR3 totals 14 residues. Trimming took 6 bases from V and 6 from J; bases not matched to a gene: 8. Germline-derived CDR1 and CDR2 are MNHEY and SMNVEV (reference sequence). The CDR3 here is CASSSGRGSNEQFF. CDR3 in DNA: TGTGCCAGCAGCTCAGGGAGGGGAAGCAATGAGCAGTTCTTC.

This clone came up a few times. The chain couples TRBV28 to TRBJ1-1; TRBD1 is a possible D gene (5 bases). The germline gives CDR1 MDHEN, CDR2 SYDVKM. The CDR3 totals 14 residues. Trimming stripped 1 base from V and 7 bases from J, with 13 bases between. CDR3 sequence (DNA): TGTGCCAGCAGTTTATCGGTTGGACAAGTTGAAGCTTTCTTT. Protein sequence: CASSLSVGQVEAFF.

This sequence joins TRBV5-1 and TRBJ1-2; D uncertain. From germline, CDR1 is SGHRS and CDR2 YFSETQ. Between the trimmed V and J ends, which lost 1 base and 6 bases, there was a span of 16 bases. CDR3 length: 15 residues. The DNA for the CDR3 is TGCGCCAGCAGCTTGTTTGAGGGCGGTATCAATGGCTACACCTTC. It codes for CASSLFEGGINGYTF.

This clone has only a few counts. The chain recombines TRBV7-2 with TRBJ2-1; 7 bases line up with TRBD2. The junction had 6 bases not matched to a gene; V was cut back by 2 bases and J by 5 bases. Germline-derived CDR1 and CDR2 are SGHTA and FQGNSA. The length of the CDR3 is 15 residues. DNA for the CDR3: TGTGCCAGCAGCTTATTCGCGGGAGAGAACAATGAGCAGTTCTTC. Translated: CASSLFAGENNEQFF.

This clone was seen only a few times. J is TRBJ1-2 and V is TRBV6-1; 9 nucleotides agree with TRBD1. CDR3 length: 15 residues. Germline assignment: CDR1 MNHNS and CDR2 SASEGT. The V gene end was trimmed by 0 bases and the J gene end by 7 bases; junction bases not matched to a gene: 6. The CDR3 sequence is CASSEADPGQGGYTF. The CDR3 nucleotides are TGTGCCAGCAGTGAAGCGGATCCGGGACAGGGTGGCTACACCTTC.

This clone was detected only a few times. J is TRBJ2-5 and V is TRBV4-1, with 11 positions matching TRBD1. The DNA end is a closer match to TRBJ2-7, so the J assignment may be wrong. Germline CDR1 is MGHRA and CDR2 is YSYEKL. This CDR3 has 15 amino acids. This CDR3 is CASSQDRGRGYEQYF. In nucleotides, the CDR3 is TGCGCCAGCAGCCAGGACAGGGGGCGAGGCTACGAGCAGTACTTC.